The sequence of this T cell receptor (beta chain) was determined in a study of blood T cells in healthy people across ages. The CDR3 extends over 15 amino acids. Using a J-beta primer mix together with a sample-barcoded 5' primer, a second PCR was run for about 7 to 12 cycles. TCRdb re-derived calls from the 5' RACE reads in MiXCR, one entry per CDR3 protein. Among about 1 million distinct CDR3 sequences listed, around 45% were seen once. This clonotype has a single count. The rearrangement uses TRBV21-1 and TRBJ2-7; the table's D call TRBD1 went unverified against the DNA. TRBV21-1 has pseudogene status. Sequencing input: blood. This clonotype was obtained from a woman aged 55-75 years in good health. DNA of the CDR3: TGTGCCAGCAGGAAGGGACAGGGGGCAGGGGTCGAGCAGTACTTC. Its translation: CASRKGQGAGVEQYF.